This T cell receptor beta chain was profiled in a study of naive and memory T cell subsets. The SP2 primer and nested alpha and beta constant region primers amplified ligated cDNA in four rounds. TCRdb reprocessed the 5' RACE reads via MiXCR and lists one record per CDR3 protein. The table records 45,000 to 55,000 distinct CDR3 sequences, 4.7% of them present only once. This clonotype was detected many times. Germline V gives CDR1 SQVTM, CDR2 ANQGSEA. This CDR3 is 12 amino acids long. J lost 1 base, V lost 4 bases, and 1 base had no gene match. A UMI-containing oligonucleotide was joined by 3' ligation to the TCR cDNA template. Input was roughly 1 to 1,100 ng of DNase-treated total RNA without cell sorting.

The TCR was taken from a female donor in good health. The chain couples TRBV29-1 to TRBJ2-7; 7 bases agree with TRBD1. The CDR3 DNA is TGCAGCGTTGGGGACAGTTCCTACGAGCAGTACTTC. Encoded protein: CSVGDSSYEQYF.